This passage covers 32 T cell receptor beta chains from one sample sequenced in a study of beta chain features in type 1 diabetes. Study findings and constraints: Shortening that was moderate but significant affected the TCRB CDR3s of Type 1 diabetes patients in all four CD4+ subsets.

Their recognized antigens are unknown. Reverse transcribing all isolated RNA meant expressed TCRB transcripts were sequenced. Using immunoSEQ multiplex PCR, the repertoire was profiled, and TCRdb retains in-frame clones only, with some absent. Of around 130,000 clones detected, roughly 10% appear once; the ten largest clones hold approximately 0.7%. The sequenced material came from central memory CD4+ T cells from blood. Every receptor here comes from a man aged 30 to 45 with type 1 diabetes.

This clone was seen a few times. V usage is TRBV23-1 and J usage is TRBJ2-7; D remains unclear. TRBV23-1 is assigned to the ORF class and has an uncertain function. Trimming shortened V by 0 bases and J by 2 bases, and 17 bases separated the two germline ends. CDR3 length: 17 residues. DNA of the CDR3: TGCGCCAGCAGTCAATCGCTACCGGGTCGTAGGACCTACGAGCAGTACTTC. Translation gives CASSQSLPGRRTYEQYF.

This clone was counted many times. The J gene is TRBJ2-6, the V gene TRBV29-1; D unresolved. CDR3 length: 13 residues. V was clipped by 4 bases and J by 4 bases, with 8 bases between them. CDR1 and CDR2 from the germline V gene are SQVTM and ANQGSEA. CDR3 sequence: CSVVISGANVLTF. The CDR3 nucleotides read TGCAGCGTTGTTATATCGGGGGCCAACGTCCTGACTTTC.

This rearrangement joins TRBV30 to TRBJ2-3; 7 nucleotides align to TRBD2. This CDR3 is 13 amino acids long. Germline loops: CDR1 GTSNPN, CDR2 SVGIG (reference sequence). Germline trimming cut 3 bases from V and 8 bases from J; bases unmatched to any gene: 8. CDR3 residues: CAWSDLWGGTQYF. Here the CDR3 DNA reads TGTGCCTGGAGCGACTTATGGGGGGGTACGCAGTATTTT.

This clone was counted a few times. The J gene is TRBJ2-5, the V gene TRBV9, with D perhaps TRBD1 (5 bases). This CDR3 has 15 residues. The germline V gene encodes CDR1 SGDLS and CDR2 YYNGEE. V lost 1 base, J lost 1 base, and 11 bases lay in between. CDR3: CASSVQGHLQETQYF. CDR3 nucleotides: TGTGCCAGCAGCGTACAAGGACACCTCCAAGAGACCCAGTACTTC.

This clone was observed a handful of times. This chain uses TRBV20-1 with TRBJ1-2; D not resolved. The CDR3 extends over 11 amino acids. Germline V gene lookup returns CDR1 DFQATT and CDR2 SNEGSKA (reference sequence). V was trimmed by 4 bases and J by 4 bases, leaving 7 bases between them. CDR3 sequence: CSAKRSYGYTF. The CDR3 DNA reads TGCAGTGCTAAACGGAGCTATGGCTACACCTTC.

This rearrangement joins TRBV7-2 to TRBJ2-3; TRBD2 matches at 8 bases. CDR3 size: 16 residues. V dropped 1 base and J dropped 5; count of bases not matched to a gene: 8. The germline V gene has CDR1 SGHTA and CDR2 FQGNSA. CDR3 loop: CASSLGVAGPGDTQYF. In nucleotides, the CDR3 is TGTGCCAGCAGCTTAGGGGTAGCGGGGCCCGGAGATACGCAGTATTTT.

This clone appeared a few times. The V and J genes are TRBV18 and TRBJ2-4; possibly TRBD2 for D (6 bases). From germline, CDR1 is KGHSH and CDR2 LQKENI. V was trimmed by 3 bases and J by 6 bases, leaving 12 bases between them. This CDR3 contains 14 residues. The CDR3 DNA follows: TGTGCCAGCTCACCGGCGGGGAGAGGAAACATTCAGTACTTC. This codes for CASSPAGRGNIQYF.

This rearrangement joins TRBV28 to TRBJ1-2; D not certain. The V end was cut by 6 bases, the J end by 7 bases, with 15 bases between. Germline CDR1 and CDR2: MDHEN and SYDVKM. CDR3 length: 13 residues. This chain's CDR3 is CASRTYLTSGYTF. In DNA form, the CDR3 reads TGTGCCAGCAGGACCTATCTGACATCTGGCTACACCTTC.

V usage is TRBV5-4 and J usage is TRBJ1-2, with D uncertain. The germline V and J ends were trimmed by 1 base and 3 bases, with 7 bases remaining between them. This CDR3 is 13 amino acids long. Germline lookup yields CDR1 SGHNT and CDR2 YYREEE (reference sequence). CDR3 bases: TGTGCCAGCAGCTTGACAGTGGACTATGGCTACACCTTC. Its translation: CASSLTVDYGYTF. Looking up the rest from reference TRBV5-4 and TRBJ1-2 gives the full variable domain: ETGVTQSPTHLIKTRGQQVTLRCSSQSGHNTVSWYQQALGQGPQFIFQYYREEENGRGNFPPRFSGLQFPNYSSELNVNALELDDSALYLCASSLTVDYGYTFGSGTRLTVV.

There are many counts of this clone. This rearrangement joins TRBV13 to TRBJ2-3; TRBD1 might be the D (6 bases). The CDR3 runs 14 residues. With 7 bases removed from V and 0 bases from J, the gap between germline ends came to 11 bases. Germline CDR1 and CDR2: PRHDT and FYEKMQ (reference sequence). Written as DNA, the CDR3 is TGTGCCAGCACTCACAGGGCGAGCACAGATACGCAGTATTTT. Residues: CASTHRASTDTQYF. Looking up the rest from reference TRBV13 and TRBJ2-3 gives the full variable domain: AAGVIQSPRHLIKEKRETATLKCYPIPRHDTVYWYQQGPGQDPQFLISFYEKMQSDKGSIPDRFSAQQFSDYHSELNMSSLELGDSALYFCASTHRASTDTQYFGPGTRLTVL.

V usage is TRBV6-5 and J usage is TRBJ2-7, with TRBD2 identical over 8 bases. Germline CDR1 reads MNHEY; CDR2 reads SVGAGI. The CDR3 is 11 residues long. The J segment lost 6 bases and the V segment lost 5 bases, leaving 0 bases of the junction unmatched. The CDR3 region has the DNA TGTGCCAGCAGTGGACTAGCCGAGCAGTACTTC. Protein product: CASSGLAEQYF.

The chain links TRBV6-5 to TRBJ1-5; D not resolved. V lost 3 bases and J 1 base, leaving 10 bases between the germline ends. The CDR3 contains 15 residues. Per the germline V gene, CDR1 is MNHEY and CDR2 is SVGAGI. The CDR3 coding sequence is TGTGCCAGCAGTTATGGGCAGGAAAGCAATCAGCCCCAGCATTTT. Its protein product is CASSYGQESNQPQHF.

The V gene is TRBV2, the J gene TRBJ1-2; perhaps TRBD1 as D (5 bases). The CDR3 contains 14 residues. Germline-derived CDR1 and CDR2 are SNHLY and FYNNEI. V was trimmed by 1 base and J by 8 bases, leaving 14 bases between them. The CDR3 reads CASSEGGGRLGYTF. The CDR3 region has the DNA TGTGCCAGCAGTGAAGGCGGGGGGAGATTGGGCTACACCTTC.

This clone was seen only a few times. The genes are TRBV18 and TRBJ1-1; D ambiguous. Germline CDR1 KGHSH, CDR2 LQKENI. Trimming shortened V by 5 bases and J by 1 base, and 8 bases separated the two germline ends. The CDR3 consists of 13 residues. The CDR3 bases are TGTGCCAGCTCAAGAACGGGGAACACTGAAGCTTTCTTT. Its translation: CASSRTGNTEAFF.

This clone came up many times. This CDR3 is also generated by other DNA sequences in the sample. V gene TRBV6-5 combines with J gene TRBJ1-6, with 9 bases aligning to TRBD1. The J segment lost 8 bases and the V segment lost 0 bases, leaving 2 bases of the junction unmatched. The germline V gene encodes CDR1 MNHEY and CDR2 SVGAGI. The CDR3 is 15 residues long. The CDR3: CASSYSRTGDSPLHF. The CDR3 DNA reads TGTGCCAGCAGTTACTCGAGGACAGGGGATTCACCCCTCCACTTT.

This clone was observed a handful of times. The chain combines TRBV4-3 with TRBJ2-1, with a weak D call TRBD2 (5 bases). Germline lookup yields CDR1 LGHNA and CDR2 YSLEER. The CDR3 is made up of 13 amino acids. V was trimmed by 5 bases and J by 3 bases, leaving 8 bases between them. This chain's CDR3 is CASSFRGYNEQFF. The CDR3 region has the DNA TGCGCCAGCAGCTTTCGGGGCTACAATGAGCAGTTCTTC.

The chain employs TRBV9 and TRBJ2-3; TRBD1 aligns across 8 bases. Per the germline V gene, CDR1 is SGDLS and CDR2 is YYNGEE. The CDR3 is 16 residues long. V was pared by 4 bases and J by 5 bases, with 12 bases of the junction left unmatched. CDR3 in amino acids: CASSPRTGILIDTQYF. CDR3 nucleotide sequence: TGTGCCAGCAGCCCCAGGACAGGGATATTGATAGATACGCAGTATTTT.

This clone has more than one count but fewer than ten. The CDR3 DNA is TGTGCCAGCAGGGATTACACGACAGGGGGCCACGAGCAGTACTTC. It specifies CASRDYTTGGHEQYF. The gene calls are TRBV2 and TRBJ2-7, with 10 bases that match TRBD1. The CDR3 covers 15 residues. Germline assignment: CDR1 SNHLY and CDR2 FYNNEI. J was trimmed by 5 bases and V by 6 bases; bases with no gene match: 10. The full variable domain, its missing parts supplied by reference TRBV2 and TRBJ2-7, is EPEVTQTPSHQVTQMGQEVILRCVPISNHLYFYWYRQILGQKVEFLVSFYNNEISEKSEIFDDQFSVERPDGSNFTLKIRSTKLEDSAMYFCASRDYTTGGHEQYFGPGTRLTVT.

The gene calls are TRBV6-6 and TRBJ1-2; D call uncertain. Germline CDR1 is MNHNY and CDR2 is SVGAGI (reference sequence). CDR3 length: 16 residues. CDR3 sequence reads: CATTVRGGDANYGYTF. DNA for the CDR3: TGTGCTACCACCGTACGGGGAGGAGATGCTAACTATGGCTACACCTTC.

The V and J genes are TRBV2 and TRBJ2-1; a possible D gene is TRBD1 (6 bases). The CDR3 totals 12 residues. CDR1 is SNHLY and CDR2 is FYNNEI in the germline V gene. Trimming stripped 1 base from V and 14 bases from J, with 12 bases between. This CDR3 reads CASSEGQANKFF. The CDR3 DNA sequence: TGTGCCAGCAGTGAAGGACAGGCGAATAAGTTCTTC.

In nucleotides, the CDR3 is TGCAGCGTTGCGTCGGGGGGGACCGTAAGTGAAGCTTTCTTT. Translating gives CSVASGGTVSEAFF. The rearrangement links TRBV29-1 to TRBJ1-1; TRBD1 is a possible D gene (5 bases). The length of the CDR3 is 14 residues. Deletions cut 4 bases from V and 7 bases from J, with 19 bases between. Germline lookup yields CDR1 SQVTM and CDR2 ANQGSEA. Full variable domain (rest looked up from reference TRBV29-1 and TRBJ1-1): SAVISQKPSRDICQRGTSLTIQCQVDSQVTMMFWYRQQPGQSLTLIATANQGSEATYESGFVIDKFPISRPNLTFSTLTVSNMSPEDSSIYLCSVASGGTVSEAFFGQGTRLTVV.

The chain employs TRBV7-9 and TRBJ1-1; D ambiguous. Germline assignment: CDR1 SEHNR and CDR2 FQNEAQ (reference sequence). Between the trimmed V and J ends, which lost 5 bases and 0 bases, there was a span of 7 bases. This CDR3 spans 13 amino acids. In DNA form, the CDR3 reads TGTGCCAGCAGCCAACAAATGAACACTGAAGCTTTCTTT. As protein: CASSQQMNTEAFF. Full variable domain (rest looked up from reference TRBV7-9 and TRBJ1-1): DTGVSQNPRHKITKRGQNVTFRCDPISEHNRLYWYRQTLGQGPEFLTYFQNEAQLEKSRLLSDRFSAERPKGSFSTLEIQRTEQGDSAMYLCASSQQMNTEAFFGQGTRLTVV.

The chain couples TRBV5-1 to TRBJ2-1, with 7 bases aligning to TRBD2. The CDR3 is 14 amino acids. Germline CDR1 reads SGHRS; CDR2 reads YFSETQ. V lost 4 bases and J lost 5; bases outside the gene matches: 6. The CDR3 region is CASSIPSGNNEQFF. The CDR3 region has the DNA TGCGCCAGCAGCATCCCTAGCGGCAACAATGAGCAGTTCTTC.

The chain joins TRBV19 to TRBJ1-5; D gene ambiguous. The V end was cut by 6 bases, the J end by 4 bases, with 7 bases between. The CDR3 extends over 12 amino acids. Germline-derived CDR1 and CDR2 are LNHDA and SQIVND (reference sequence). CDR3 bases: TGTGCCAGTAGGTTAACTAATCAGCCCCAGCATTTT. This gives the protein CASRLTNQPQHF.

The chain has TRBV5-4 and TRBJ2-5, with TRBD1 matching over 8 bases. Germline CDR1 and CDR2: SGHNT and YYREEE (reference sequence). This CDR3 comprises 15 residues. V gave up 4 bases and J gave up 7 bases; unmatched junction bases: 12. The CDR3 is CASSPGLDRGGTQYF. For the CDR3, the DNA is TGTGCCAGCAGCCCCGGACTCGACAGGGGAGGGACCCAGTACTTC.

Only a few counts were recorded for this clone. The chain has TRBV9 and TRBJ1-5, with D perhaps TRBD1 (5 bases). Germline CDR1 is SGDLS and CDR2 is YYNGEE. The germline V and J ends were trimmed by 4 bases and 7 bases, with 18 bases remaining between them. The CDR3 sequence is 15 residues long. The CDR3 loop reads CASSRRGDRGQPQHF. The DNA for the CDR3 is TGTGCCAGCAGCCGCCGGGGGGACCGGGGACAGCCCCAGCATTTT. The complete variable domain, with remaining parts taken from reference TRBV9 and TRBJ1-5, reads DSGVTQTPKHLITATGQRVTLRCSPRSGDLSVYWYQQSLDQGLQFLIQYYNGEERAKGNILERFSAQQFPDLHSELNLSSLELGDSALYFCASSRRGDRGQPQHFGDGTRLSIL.

V gene TRBV2 combines with J gene TRBJ2-3, with TRBD2 matching 8 bases. The CDR3 is 14 amino acids. Germline V gene sequence: CDR1 SNHLY, CDR2 FYNNEI. V shed 6 bases and J 5 bases; nucleotides not matched to a gene: 7. CDR3 nucleotides: TGTGCCAGCAGGAAAAGCGGGGGACAAGATACGCAGTATTTT. It translates to CASRKSGGQDTQYF.

In its sample, this clone was seen many times. The chain uses TRBV25-1 and TRBJ2-7, with no clear D. This CDR3 has 11 residues. V was shortened by 5 bases and J by 4 bases, with 6 bases between the two germline ends. Germline CDR1 reads MGHDK; CDR2 reads SYGVNS. CDR3 nucleotide sequence: TGTGCCAGCAGTTCACTATACGAGCAGTACTTC. It encodes CASSSLYEQYF.

The rearrangement uses TRBV10-3 and TRBJ2-1; D remains unclear. The CDR3 contains 13 residues. The V and J ends lost 3 bases and 4 bases respectively, with 7 bases between them. Germline CDR1 reads ENHRY; CDR2 reads SYGVKD. CDR3 bases: TGTGCCATCAGTGAAGCTAGATACAATGAGCAGTTCTTC. This gives the protein CAISEARYNEQFF.

This clone was detected a few times. The chain carries TRBV9 and TRBJ2-3; 8 nucleotides align to TRBD1. The CDR3 spans 16 residues. The trim removed 3 bases at V and 1 base at J, leaving 7 bases unmatched. Looked up from germline, CDR1 is SGDLS and CDR2 is YYNGEE. The CDR3, as DNA: TGTGCCAGCAGCGCCGGACAGGGATGGGGCACAGATACGCAGTATTTT. Residues: CASSAGQGWGTDTQYF.

A few counts support this clone. This sequence joins TRBV6-1 and TRBJ2-5; D is ambiguous. The CDR3 sequence is 13 residues long. Germline CDR1 reads MNHNS; CDR2 reads SASEGT. V lost 6 bases and J lost 2, with 10 bases in between. CDR3 coding DNA: TGTGCCAGCAGCCTCTATGGTCAAGAGACCCAGTACTTC. The encoded protein is CASSLYGQETQYF.

This sequence joins TRBV5-1 and TRBJ2-2, with 13 bases aligning to TRBD2. Germline V gene data show CDR1 as SGHRS and CDR2 as YFSETQ. CDR3 length: 18 amino acids. V was clipped by 4 bases and J by 4 bases; unmatched bases: 10. CDR3 loop: CASSVTPGLAGITGELFF. CDR3 nucleotides: TGCGCCAGCAGCGTCACCCCGGGACTAGCGGGGATCACCGGGGAGCTGTTTTTT.